This paragraph covers one TCR beta chain sequence. Antigen: not known. The sample originates from a study of identical twins. Overall study findings and caveats: In cord blood, abundant beta clonotypes had fewer insertions; memory showed no trend.

Unmatched junction bases numbered 8, after V lost 1 base and J lost 9 bases. This CDR3 is 15 amino acids long. Germline CDR1 DFQATT, CDR2 SNEGSKA (reference sequence). In TCRdb, the 5' RACE reads were re-called with MiXCR into one record per CDR3 protein. This table has 1,800,000 or so distinct CDR3 sequences, 25% to 35% appearing once. The specimen sequenced was cord blood. The clonotype originates from a newborn girl in good health. This chain uses TRBV20-1 with TRBJ2-1, with 11 bases aligning to TRBD2. The CDR3 DNA sequence: TGCAGTGCTAGAGTAGGTAGCGGGGGGGCCAGTGAGCAGTTCTTC. Protein sequence: CSARVGSGGASEQFF.